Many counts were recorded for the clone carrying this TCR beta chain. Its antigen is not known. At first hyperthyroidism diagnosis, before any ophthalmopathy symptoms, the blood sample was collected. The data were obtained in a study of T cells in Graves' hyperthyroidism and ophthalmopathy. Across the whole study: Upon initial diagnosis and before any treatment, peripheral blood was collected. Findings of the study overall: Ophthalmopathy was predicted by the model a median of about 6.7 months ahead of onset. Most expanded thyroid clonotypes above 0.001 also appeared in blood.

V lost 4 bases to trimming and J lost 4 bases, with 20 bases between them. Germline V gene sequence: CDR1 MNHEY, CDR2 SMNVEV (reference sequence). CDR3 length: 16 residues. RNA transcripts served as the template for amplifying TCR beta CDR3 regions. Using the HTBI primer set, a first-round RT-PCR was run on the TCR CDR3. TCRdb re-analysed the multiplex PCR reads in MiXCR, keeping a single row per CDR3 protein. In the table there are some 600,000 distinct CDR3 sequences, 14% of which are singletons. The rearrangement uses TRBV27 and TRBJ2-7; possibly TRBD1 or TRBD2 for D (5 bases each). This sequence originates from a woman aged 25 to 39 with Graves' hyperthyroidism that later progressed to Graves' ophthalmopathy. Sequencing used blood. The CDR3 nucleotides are TGTGCCAGCAGTTACGGGACGCCCAAATCAGGGTACGAGCAGTACTTC. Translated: CASSYGTPKSGYEQYF.